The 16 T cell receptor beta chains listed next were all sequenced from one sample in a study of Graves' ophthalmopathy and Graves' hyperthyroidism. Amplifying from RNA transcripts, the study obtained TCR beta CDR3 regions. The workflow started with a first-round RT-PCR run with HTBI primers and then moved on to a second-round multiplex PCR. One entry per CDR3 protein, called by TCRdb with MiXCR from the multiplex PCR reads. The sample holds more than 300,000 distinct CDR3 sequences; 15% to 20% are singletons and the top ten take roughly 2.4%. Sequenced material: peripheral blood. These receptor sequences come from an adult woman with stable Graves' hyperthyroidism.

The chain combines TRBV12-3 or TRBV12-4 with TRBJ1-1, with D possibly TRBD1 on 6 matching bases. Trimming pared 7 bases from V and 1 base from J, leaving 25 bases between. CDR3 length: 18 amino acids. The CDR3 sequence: CASILGGDRFMRNTEAFF. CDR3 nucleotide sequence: TGTGCCAGCATCCTAGGGGGAGACAGGTTTATGAGGAACACTGAAGCTTTCTTT.

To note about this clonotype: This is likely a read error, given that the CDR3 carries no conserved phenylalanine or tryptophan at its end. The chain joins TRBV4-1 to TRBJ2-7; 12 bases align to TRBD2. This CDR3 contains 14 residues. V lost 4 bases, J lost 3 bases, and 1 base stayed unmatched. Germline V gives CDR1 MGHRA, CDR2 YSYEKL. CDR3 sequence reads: CASSPGLAGYEQYL. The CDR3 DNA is TGCGCCAGCAGCCCGGGACTAGCGGGCTACGAGCAGTACCTC.

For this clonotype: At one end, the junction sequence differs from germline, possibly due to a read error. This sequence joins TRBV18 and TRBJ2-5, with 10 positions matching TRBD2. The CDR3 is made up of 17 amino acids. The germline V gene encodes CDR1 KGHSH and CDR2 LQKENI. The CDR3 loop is CASSPLGLAATQETKYF. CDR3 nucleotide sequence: TGTGCCAGCTCACCACTCGGACTAGCGGCCACCCAAGAGACCAAGTACTTC.

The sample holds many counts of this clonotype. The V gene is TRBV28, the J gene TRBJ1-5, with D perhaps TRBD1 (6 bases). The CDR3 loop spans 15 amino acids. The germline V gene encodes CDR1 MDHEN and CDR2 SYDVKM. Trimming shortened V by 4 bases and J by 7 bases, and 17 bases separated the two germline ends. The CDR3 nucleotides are TGTGCCAGCAGTTCCCCCGGGGGCGCGGTCCAGCCCCAGCATTTT. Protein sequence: CASSSPGGAVQPQHF. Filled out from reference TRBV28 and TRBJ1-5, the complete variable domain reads DVKVTQSSRYLVKRTGEKVFLECVQDMDHENMFWYRQDPGLGLRLIYFSYDVKMKEKGDIPEGYSVSREKKERFSLILESASTNQTSMYLCASSSPGGAVQPQHFGDGTRLSIL.

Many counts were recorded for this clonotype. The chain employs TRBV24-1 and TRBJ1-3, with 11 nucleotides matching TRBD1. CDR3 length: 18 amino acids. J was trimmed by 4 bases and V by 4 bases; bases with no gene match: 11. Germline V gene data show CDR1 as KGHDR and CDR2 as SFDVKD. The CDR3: CATSDHPRTGGSGNTIYF. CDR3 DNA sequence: TGTGCCACCAGTGACCATCCCCGGACAGGGGGCTCCGGAAACACCATATATTTT.

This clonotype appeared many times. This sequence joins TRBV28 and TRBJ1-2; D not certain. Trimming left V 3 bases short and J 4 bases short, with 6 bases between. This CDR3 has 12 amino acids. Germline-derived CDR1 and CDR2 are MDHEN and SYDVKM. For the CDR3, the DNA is TGTGCCAGCAGTTTGGGCGGCTATGGCTACACCTTC. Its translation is CASSLGGYGYTF.

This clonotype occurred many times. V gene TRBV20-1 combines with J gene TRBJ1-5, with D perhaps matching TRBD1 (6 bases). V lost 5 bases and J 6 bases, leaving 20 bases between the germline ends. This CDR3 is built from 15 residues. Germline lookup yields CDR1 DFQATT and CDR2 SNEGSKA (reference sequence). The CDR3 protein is CSAQRGGPGSQPQHF. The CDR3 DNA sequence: TGCAGTGCTCAGAGGGGGGGTCCAGGGAGTCAGCCCCAGCATTTT.

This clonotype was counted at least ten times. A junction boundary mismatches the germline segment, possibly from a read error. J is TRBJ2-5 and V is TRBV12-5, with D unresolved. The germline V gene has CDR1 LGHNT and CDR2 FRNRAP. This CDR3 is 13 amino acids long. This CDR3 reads CASGLDTQETKYF. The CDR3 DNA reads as TGTGCTAGTGGTTTGGACACCCAAGAGACCAAGTACTTC.

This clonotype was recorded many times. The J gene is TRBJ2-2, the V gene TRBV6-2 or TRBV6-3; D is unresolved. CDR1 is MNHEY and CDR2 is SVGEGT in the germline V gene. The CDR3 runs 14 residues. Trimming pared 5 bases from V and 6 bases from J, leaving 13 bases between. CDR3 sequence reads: CASSNLAASGELFF. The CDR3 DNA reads TGTGCCAGCAGTAACCTCGCGGCCTCCGGGGAGCTGTTTTTT.

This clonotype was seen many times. The CDR3 reads CASSLKQATYEQYF. The CDR3 DNA reads TGTGCCAGCAGTTTAAAACAGGCAACCTACGAGCAGTACTTC. The rearrangement joins TRBV28 to TRBJ2-7, with a tentative D call TRBD1 (5 bases). This CDR3 is 14 amino acids long. CDR1 is MDHEN and CDR2 is SYDVKM in the germline V gene. Trimming left V 2 bases short and J 2 bases short, with 10 bases between.

The CDR3 DNA reads TGCGCCAGCGGAAGCGTCCCAGGGTGGAACACTGAAGCTTTCTTT. It encodes CASGSVPGWNTEAFF. The genes are TRBV5-1 and TRBJ1-1, with a weak D call TRBD1 (5 bases). CDR3 size: 15 residues. The V end lost 7 bases, the J end lost 1 base, and 17 bases lay between the germline ends. Germline CDR1 and CDR2: SGHRS and YFSETQ.

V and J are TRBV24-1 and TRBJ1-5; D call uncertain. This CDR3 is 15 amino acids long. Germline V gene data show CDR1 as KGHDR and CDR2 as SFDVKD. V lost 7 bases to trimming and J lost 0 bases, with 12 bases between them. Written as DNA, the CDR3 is TGTGCCACCAGAGTAAACAGTCATAGCAATCAGCCCCAGCATTTT. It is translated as CATRVNSHSNQPQHF.

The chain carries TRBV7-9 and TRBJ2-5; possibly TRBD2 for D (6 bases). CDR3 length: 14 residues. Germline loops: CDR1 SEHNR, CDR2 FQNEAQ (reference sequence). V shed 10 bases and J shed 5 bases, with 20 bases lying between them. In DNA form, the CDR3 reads TGTGCCACTGGTATCGGGAGCCTTTTGGAGACCCAGTACTTC. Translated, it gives CATGIGSLLETQYF.

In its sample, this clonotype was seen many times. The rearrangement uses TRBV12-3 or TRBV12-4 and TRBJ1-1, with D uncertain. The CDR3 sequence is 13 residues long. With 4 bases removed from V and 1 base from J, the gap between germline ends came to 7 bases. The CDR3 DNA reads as TGTGCCAGCAGTTCGTGGGAGAACACTGAAGCTTTCTTT. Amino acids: CASSSWENTEAFF.

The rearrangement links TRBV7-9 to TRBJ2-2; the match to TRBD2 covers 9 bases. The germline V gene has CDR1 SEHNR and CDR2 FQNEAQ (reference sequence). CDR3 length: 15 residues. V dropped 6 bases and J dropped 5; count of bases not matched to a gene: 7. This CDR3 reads CASSRLAVGTGELFF. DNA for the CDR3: TGTGCCAGCAGTCGACTAGCGGTAGGGACCGGGGAGCTGTTTTTT.

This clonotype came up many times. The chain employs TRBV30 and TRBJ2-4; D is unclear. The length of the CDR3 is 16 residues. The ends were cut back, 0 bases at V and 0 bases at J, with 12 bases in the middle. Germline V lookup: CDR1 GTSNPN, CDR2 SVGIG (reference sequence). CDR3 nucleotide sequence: TGTGCCTGGAGTGTACGCGGCAGTCCAGCCAAAAACATTCAGTACTTC. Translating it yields CAWSVRGSPAKNIQYF.